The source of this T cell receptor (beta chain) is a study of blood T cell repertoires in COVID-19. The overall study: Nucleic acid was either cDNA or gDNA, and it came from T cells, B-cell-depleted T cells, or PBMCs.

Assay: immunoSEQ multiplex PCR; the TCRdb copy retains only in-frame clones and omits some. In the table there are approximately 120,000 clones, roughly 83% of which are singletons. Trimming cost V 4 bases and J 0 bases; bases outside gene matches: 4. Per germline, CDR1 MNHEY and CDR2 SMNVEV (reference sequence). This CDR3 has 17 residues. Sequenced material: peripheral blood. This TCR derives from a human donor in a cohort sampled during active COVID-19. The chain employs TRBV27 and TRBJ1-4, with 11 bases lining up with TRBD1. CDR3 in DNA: TGTGCCAGCAGTTCCTTGGGACAGGGGGCAACTAATGAAAAACTGTTTTTT. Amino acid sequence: CASSSLGQGATNEKLFF.